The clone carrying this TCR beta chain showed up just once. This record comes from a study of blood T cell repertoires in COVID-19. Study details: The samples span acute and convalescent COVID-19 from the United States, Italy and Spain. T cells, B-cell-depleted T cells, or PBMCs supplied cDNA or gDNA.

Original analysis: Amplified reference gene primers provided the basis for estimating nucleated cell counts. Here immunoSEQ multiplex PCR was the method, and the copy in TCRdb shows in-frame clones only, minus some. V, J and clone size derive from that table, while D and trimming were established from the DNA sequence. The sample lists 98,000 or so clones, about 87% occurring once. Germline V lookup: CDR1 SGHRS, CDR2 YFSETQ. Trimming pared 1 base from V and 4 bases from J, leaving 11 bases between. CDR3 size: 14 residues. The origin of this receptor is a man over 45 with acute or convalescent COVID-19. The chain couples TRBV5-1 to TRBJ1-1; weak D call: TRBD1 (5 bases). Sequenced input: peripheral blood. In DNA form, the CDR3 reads TGCGCCAGCAGCTTGTTCCCAGGGATCACTGAAGCTTTCTTT. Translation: CASSLFPGITEAFF.